This T cell receptor (beta chain) was sequenced for a study of T cell changes during pregnancy in multiple sclerosis. The V and J ends lost 5 bases and 6 bases, in that order; junction bases with no gene match: 6. CDR3 length: 14 residues. Germline V gene lookup returns CDR1 SEHNR and CDR2 FQNEAQ (reference sequence). Sequencing used immunoSEQ multiplex PCR; TCRdb keeps in-frame clones, though not all of them. The table includes approximately 71,000 clones, around nine tenths detected once. The origin of this receptor is a female donor with multiple sclerosis, enrolled in a pregnancy study. V usage is TRBV7-9 and J usage is TRBJ1-2, with 10 bases lining up with TRBD1. Specimen: peripheral blood, collected in the third trimester of pregnancy. CDR3 region: CASSQGQGTHGYTF. The CDR3 DNA follows: TGTGCCAGCAGCCAGGGACAGGGGACCCATGGCTACACCTTC. The full variable domain, completed using reference TRBV7-9 and TRBJ1-2, is DTGVSQNPRHKITKRGQNVTFRCDPISEHNRLYWYRQTLGQGPEFLTYFQNEAQLEKSRLLSDRFSAERPKGSFSTLEIQRTEQGDSAMYLCASSQGQGTHGYTFGSGTRLTVV.